This paragraph reports one T cell receptor beta chain. One end of the junction does not line up with germline, which may come from a read error. These data are taken from a study of T cells in Graves' hyperthyroidism and ophthalmopathy. The CDR3 sequence is 15 residues long. Germline CDR1 reads SGHTA; CDR2 reads FQGTGA. Template material for amplifying TCR beta CDR3 regions consisted of RNA transcripts. Initially, a first-round RT-PCR of the TCR CDR3 employed the HTBI primer set. TCRdb re-derived calls from the multiplex PCR reads in MiXCR, one entry per CDR3 protein. The table records some 600,000 distinct CDR3 sequences, 35% to 55% of them present only once.

Sequencing input: peripheral blood or thyroid tissue (not recorded which). The sequence came from a woman aged 18 to 35 with Graves' hyperthyroidism. The V gene is TRBV7-3, the J gene TRBJ1-1, with a tentative D call TRBD1 (6 bases). CDR3 amino acids: CASSQENRDNTEAFF. CDR3 DNA: TGCGCCAGCAGCCAAGAAAACAGGGACAACACTGAAGCTTTCTTT.